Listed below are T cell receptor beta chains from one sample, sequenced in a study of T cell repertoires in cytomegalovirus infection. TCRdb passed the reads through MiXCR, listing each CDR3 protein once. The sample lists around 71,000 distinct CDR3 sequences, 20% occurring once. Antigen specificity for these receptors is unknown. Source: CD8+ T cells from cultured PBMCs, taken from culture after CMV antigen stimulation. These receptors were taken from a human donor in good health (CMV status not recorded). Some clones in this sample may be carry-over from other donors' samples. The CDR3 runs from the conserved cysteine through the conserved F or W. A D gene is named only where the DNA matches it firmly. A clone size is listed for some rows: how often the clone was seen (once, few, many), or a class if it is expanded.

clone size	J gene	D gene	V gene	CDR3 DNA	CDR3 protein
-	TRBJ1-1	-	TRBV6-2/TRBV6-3	TGTGCCCGCAGGAGAAGGGACACTGAAGCTTTCTTT	CARRRRDTEAFF
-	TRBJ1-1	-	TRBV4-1	TGCGCCAGCAGCCTCCGACAAGGAAGTAACACTGAAGCTTTCTTT	CASSLRQGSNTEAFF
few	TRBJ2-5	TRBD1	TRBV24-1	TGTGCCACCAGTGACCCTGGGACAGGCTTAGAGACCCAGTACTTC	CATSDPGTGLETQYF
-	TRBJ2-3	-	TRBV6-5	TGTGCCAGCAGTTACTCGGATGGGGGGCCCTTACCTCCTAGCACAGATACGCAGTATTTT	CASSYSDGGPLPPSTDTQYF
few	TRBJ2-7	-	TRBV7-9	TGTGCCAGCAGCCGAAGGGGTTACGAGCAGTACTTC	CASSRRGYEQYF
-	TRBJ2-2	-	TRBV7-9	TGTGCCAGCAGCTCTTACCGGCCCGACAAAGGAAACACCGGGGAGCTGTTTTTT	CASSSYRPDKGNTGELFF
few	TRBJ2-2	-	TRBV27	TGTGCCAGCAGCTCCGGGACGGCCACCGGGGAGCTGTTTTTT	CASSSGTATGELFF
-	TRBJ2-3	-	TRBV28	TGTGCCAGCACCTGGGGAGTTTCTAGCACAGATACGCAGTATTTT	CASTWGVSSTDTQYF
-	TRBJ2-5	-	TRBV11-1	TGTGCCAGCAGCTTATACCCTAGCGAGGAAGGCGACCAGTACTTC	CASSLYPSEEGDQYF
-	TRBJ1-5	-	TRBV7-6	TGTGCCAGCAGCGAACAGCGAGGCAATCAGCCCCAGCATTTT	CASSEQRGNQPQHF
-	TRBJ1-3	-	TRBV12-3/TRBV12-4	TGTGCCAGCAGTTTAAAGGGAAGGGCTGGAAACACCATATATTTT	CASSLKGRAGNTIYF
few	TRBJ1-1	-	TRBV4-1	TGCGCCAGCGGCTTACGAAACACTGAAGCTTTCTTT	CASGLRNTEAFF
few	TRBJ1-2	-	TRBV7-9	TGTGCCAGCAGCTTAGAATCCCAGGGCGGCGGCTACACCTTC	CASSLESQGGGYTF
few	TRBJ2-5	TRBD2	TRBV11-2	TGTGCCAGCAGCTCGTGGACTAGTGAAGAGACCCAGTACTTC	CASSSWTSEETQYF
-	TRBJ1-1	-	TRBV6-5	TGTGCCAGCAGTTTGTCGGGTGATGGCACTGAAGCTTTCTTT	CASSLSGDGTEAFF
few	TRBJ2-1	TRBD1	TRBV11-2	TGTGCCAGCAGCTTAACCCATGGACAGGGGGCTCTTTTCGATGAGCAGTTCTTC	CASSLTHGQGALFDEQFF
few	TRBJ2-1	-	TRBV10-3	TGTGCCATCAGTGAGTCGTGGGCGGGCAGAGTATACAATGAGCAGTTCTTC	CAISESWAGRVYNEQFF
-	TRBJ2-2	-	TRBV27	TGTGCCAGCGCTAGGTCCGGGGAGCTGTTTTTT	CASARSGELFF
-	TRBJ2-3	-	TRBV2	TGTGCCAGCAGGGATAGCGTTTATACGCAGTATTTT	CASRDSVYTQYF
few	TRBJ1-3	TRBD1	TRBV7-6	TGTGCCAGCAGCCAGGGACAGGGGGCTGTATTTGGAAACACCATATATTTT	CASSQGQGAVFGNTIYF
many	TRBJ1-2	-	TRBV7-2	TGTGCCAGCAGCTTAGGATCGTGGAGCTACACCTTC	CASSLGSWSYTF
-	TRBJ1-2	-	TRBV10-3	TGTGCCATCAGGGGACCTACGGCGGACTCTAACTATGGCTACACCTTC	CAIRGPTADSNYGYTF
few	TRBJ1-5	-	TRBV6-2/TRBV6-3	TGTGCCAGCAGTTACTGGGATAGCAATCAGCCCCAGCATTTT	CASSYWDSNQPQHF
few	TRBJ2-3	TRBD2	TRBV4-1	TGCGCCAGCGGGACTAGCACAGGAGGGGATACGCAGTATTTT	CASGTSTGGDTQYF
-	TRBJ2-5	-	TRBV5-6	TGTGCCAGCAGCTTGGTTGCGGGCCCTACAGAGACCCAGTACTTC	CASSLVAGPTETQYF
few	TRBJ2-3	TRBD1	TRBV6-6	TGTGCCAGCAGTGCTGACAGGGTGGTTACAGATACGCAGTATTTT	CASSADRVVTDTQYF
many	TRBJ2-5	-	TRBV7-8	TGTGCCAGCAGCCGTCCCGGCGAGGCAGGGGAAGCCCAGTACTTC	CASSRPGEAGEAQYF
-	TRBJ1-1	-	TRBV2	TGTGCCAGCAGTGAAGACAGGGTGAACACTGAAGCTTTCTTT	CASSEDRVNTEAFF
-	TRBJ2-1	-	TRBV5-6	TGTGCCAGCAGCTTGGCCTCTATGGGGACAAACAATGAGCAGTTCTTC	CASSLASMGTNNEQFF
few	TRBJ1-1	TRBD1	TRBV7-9	TGTGCCAGCAGCCCCCCGGGACAGGGGTTTGAAGCTTTCTTT	CASSPPGQGFEAFF
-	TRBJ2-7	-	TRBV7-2	TGTGCCAGCAGCTTAGACGGAGCAGGGTGGTACGAGCAGTACTTC	CASSLDGAGWYEQYF
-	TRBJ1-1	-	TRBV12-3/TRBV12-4	TGTGCCAGCAGTTCCAGCCCGAGGACGGGGTACACTGAAGCTTTCTTT	CASSSSPRTGYTEAFF
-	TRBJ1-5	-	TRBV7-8	TGTGCCAGCAGCTTAAGCACAGCATACAATCAGCCCCAGCATTTT	CASSLSTAYNQPQHF
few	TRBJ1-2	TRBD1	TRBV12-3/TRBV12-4	TGTGCCAGCAGTTTAGCGCTAGAGGGGGCCGGAGGCTACACCTTC	CASSLALEGAGGYTF
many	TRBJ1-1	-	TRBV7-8	TGTGCCAGCAGCGGACGGAGGGGAGTAGGCACTGAAGCTTTCTTT	CASSGRRGVGTEAFF
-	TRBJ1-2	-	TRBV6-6	TGTGCCAGCAGACCCAGGGAGGACTGGTGGCGATATGGCTACACCTTC	CASRPREDWWRYGYTF
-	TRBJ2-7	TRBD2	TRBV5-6	TGTGCCAGCAGCCCGGGACTAGTCTACGAGCAGTACTTC	CASSPGLVYEQYF
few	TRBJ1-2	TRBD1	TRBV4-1	TGCGCCAGCAGCGTCGGGACAGGGGATAGCTACACCTTC	CASSVGTGDSYTF
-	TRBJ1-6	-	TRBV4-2	TGTGCCAGCAGCCAAGAGGTCCGGGACTATAATTCACCCCTCCACTTT	CASSQEVRDYNSPLHF
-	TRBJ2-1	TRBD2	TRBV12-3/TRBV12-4	TGTGCCAGCACCCGGGAGGGCTACAATGAGCAGTTCTTC	CASTREGYNEQFF
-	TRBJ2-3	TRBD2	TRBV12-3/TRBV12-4	TGTGCCAGCAGTCCCGGGGGGGCCGGCCCAGGCCCCTATTTT	CASSPGGAGPGPYF
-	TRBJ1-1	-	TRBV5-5	TGTGCCAGCAGCGATAACAGGCCAGAAGCTTTCTTT	CASSDNRPEAFF
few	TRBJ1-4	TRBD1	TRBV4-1	TGCGCCAGCAGCCAAGGCGACCGGGACAGGGGGGTAAAACTGTTTTTT	CASSQGDRDRGVKLFF
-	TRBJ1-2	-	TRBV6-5	TGTGCCAGCAGCCAGTCCGCAGGGATTAACTATGGCTACACCTTC	CASSQSAGINYGYTF
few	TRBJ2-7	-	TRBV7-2	TGTGCCAGCAGCTTAAATGAACGCGAGCAGTACTTC	CASSLNEREQYF
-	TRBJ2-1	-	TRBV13	TGTGCCAGCAGCTTAGAGGGAGCAGGGTCCTGGGATGAGCAGTTCTTC	CASSLEGAGSWDEQFF
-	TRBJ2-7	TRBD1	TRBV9	TGTGCCAGCAGCGGAGGACAGGGGTCCTACGAGCAGTACTTC	CASSGGQGSYEQYF
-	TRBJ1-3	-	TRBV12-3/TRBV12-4	TGTGCCAGCAGTTTTCTCCCTTCCTCTGGAAACACCATATATTTT	CASSFLPSSGNTIYF
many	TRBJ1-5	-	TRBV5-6	TGTGCCAGTAGTCTAGGCTCCCAGCCCCAGCATTTT	CASSLGSQPQHF
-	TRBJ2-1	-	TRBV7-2	TGTGCCAGCAGCGGCAAGGTCGGCTTCTACAATGAGCAGTTCTTC	CASSGKVGFYNEQFF
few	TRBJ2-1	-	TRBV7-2	TGTGCCAGCAGCCCGACGTGGGATGAGCAGTTCTTC	CASSPTWDEQFF